This TCR beta chain comes out of a study of blood T cells in healthy people across ages. Study summary: Capture via template switching afforded approximately one barcoded beta molecule per two T cells.

A second roughly 6 to 12 cycle PCR used barcoded and J-beta primers. TCRdb itself ran the 5' RACE reads through MiXCR, one entry per CDR3 protein. The sample yields about 730,000 distinct CDR3 sequences, 40% to 45% seen once. Points on this clonotype: Its antigen is not known.

Findings of the study overall: Whereas aged donors had fewer naive CD4+ cells, long-lived donors had more of them and higher diversity.

This receptor was taken from a woman in her sixties in good health. Material for sequencing was blood.

DNA of the CDR3: TGTGCCAGCAGCCCACAACCCGGACAGGGGGAGTACGATGAGCAGTTCTTC. It encodes CASSPQPGQGEYDEQFF. The chain is built from TRBV4-2 and TRBJ2-1; 10 bases map to TRBD1. The V segment lost 4 bases and the J segment 8 bases; nucleotides outside the gene matches: 14. The germline gives CDR1 LGHNA, CDR2 YNFKEQ. The CDR3 has 17 amino acids.